This T cell receptor beta chain was recovered during a study of response to subunit inactivated influenza vaccine. Study-wide findings and caveats: Authors suggested each seasonal flu vaccination may recruit only limited numbers of new T cells.

V was pared by 2 bases and J by 4 bases, with 7 bases of the junction left unmatched. There are 15 residues in the CDR3. In germline, CDR1 is ENHRY, CDR2 SYGVKD. TCRdb processed the RT-PCR reads anew with MiXCR; each CDR3 protein has one entry. The sample contains approximately 290,000 distinct CDR3 sequences, 22% of which appear only once. Worth noting for this clonotype: Its antigen remains unknown.

The chain carries TRBV10-3 and TRBJ1-2, with 7 bases matching TRBD1. The clonotype was recovered from a man aged 45 to 70 who received an inactivated influenza vaccine. This sample comprised PBMCs from blood, obtained approximately 22 months after vaccination. CDR3 nucleotides: TGTGCCATCAGTGAGGGGACAGCCTTAGGCTATGGCTACACCTTC. Amino acids: CAISEGTALGYGYTF.